Following are 28 T cell receptor beta chains from one sample sequenced in a study of cytomegalovirus exposure and HLA in healthy donors. It was with 60 Vbeta and 13 Jbeta primers that the PCR ran. The repertoire was sequenced with immunoSEQ multiplex PCR; TCRdb's copy has only in-frame clones and lacks some. Seen here are about 110,000 clones, around 85% observed once, and the top ten hold about 6.6%. Sequenced sample: PBMCs. The source of these receptors is a man in his thirties or forties in good health and CMV-seropositive.

This clone was detected once. V gene TRBV5-5 combines with J gene TRBJ2-7; D not certain. CDR1 is SGHKS and CDR2 is YYEKEE in the germline V gene (reference sequence). V shed 4 bases and J shed 2 bases, with 10 bases lying between them. The CDR3 runs to 13 residues. CDR3 bases: TGTGCCAGCAGCCCTGCAGTTACCTACGAGCAGTACTTC. Translated, it gives CASSPAVTYEQYF.

The count of this clone is one. The V gene is TRBV19, the J gene TRBJ2-3, with D possibly matching TRBD1 (6 bases). CDR3 length: 16 residues. Trimming took 6 bases from V and 6 from J, leaving 22 bases between them. CDR1 is LNHDA, CDR2 SQIVND, per germline (reference sequence). The CDR3 DNA reads TGTGCCAGTAGCCCACTCGGACAGATTTACGTGGATACGCAGTATTTT. Translating it yields CASSPLGQIYVDTQYF.

This chain joins TRBV11-2 and TRBJ2-5; D is possibly TRBD2 (7 bases). V was shortened by 5 bases and J by 4 bases, with 23 bases between the two germline ends. Germline V gene lookup returns CDR1 SGHAT and CDR2 FQNNGV. The CDR3 spans 17 residues. The DNA of the CDR3 is TGTGCCAGCAGCACTTCGGGGCGGGGGCCATCGACAGAGACCCAGTACTTC. Translating it yields CASSTSGRGPSTETQYF.

The V and J genes are TRBV4-2 and TRBJ2-2; TRBD2 aligns across 12 bases. The CDR3 extends over 18 amino acids. The trim removed 0 bases at V and 3 bases at J, leaving 5 bases unmatched. Looked up from germline, CDR1 is LGHNA and CDR2 is YNFKEQ. The CDR3 bases are TGTGCCAGCAGCCAAGACCTAGCGGGGGGGCGCGACACCGGGGAGCTGTTTTTT. Translated: CASSQDLAGGRDTGELFF.

This chain connects TRBV9 to TRBJ2-2; a possible D gene is TRBD2 (6 bases). The V gene's germline CDR1 is SGDLS and CDR2 YYNGEE. There are 14 residues in the CDR3. V dropped 3 bases and J dropped 4 bases, with 10 bases sitting between them. The CDR3 DNA reads TGTGCCAGCAGCGGCGGGACCCCCACCGGGGAGCTGTTTTTT. Its translation: CASSGGTPTGELFF.

The rearrangement uses TRBV6-5 and TRBJ2-1, with D perhaps matching TRBD1 (5 bases). This CDR3 is built from 15 residues. Germline V gene data show CDR1 as MNHEY and CDR2 as SVGAGI. V gave up 0 bases and J gave up 3 bases, with 9 bases separating them. In nucleotides, the CDR3 is TGTGCCAGCAGTTACTCGGTCAGGGACTACAATGAGCAGTTCTTC. Translating gives CASSYSVRDYNEQFF.

The rearrangement joins TRBV5-5 to TRBJ1-3; D is possibly TRBD1 (6 bases). With 4 bases removed from V and 0 bases from J, the gap between germline ends came to 17 bases. The CDR3 totals 17 residues. Germline CDR1 is SGHKS and CDR2 is YYEKEE (reference sequence). CDR3 nucleotides: TGTGCCAGCAGCACGTTAACAGGGACCTACTCTGGAAACACCATATATTTT. Protein sequence: CASSTLTGTYSGNTIYF.

The rearrangement uses TRBV5-1 and TRBJ1-2, with 7 bases identical to TRBD1. Germline V gene data show CDR1 as SGHRS and CDR2 as YFSETQ. This CDR3 has 15 amino acids. The junction had 7 bases not matched to a gene; V was cut back by 4 bases and J by 1 base. CDR3 loop: CASSPTDRVNYGYTF. DNA of the CDR3: TGCGCCAGCAGCCCTACTGACAGGGTTAACTATGGCTACACCTTC.

The chain's CDR3 is CASSSATRADRTYEQYF. The CDR3 DNA reads as TGTGCCAGCAGCTCGGCGACTAGGGCCGACAGAACCTACGAGCAGTACTTC. The J gene is TRBJ2-7, the V gene TRBV7-9; maybe TRBD2 (6 bases). This CDR3 is built from 17 residues. V shed 4 bases and J shed 2 bases, with 21 bases lying between them. Germline V lookup: CDR1 SEHNR, CDR2 FQNEAQ (reference sequence).

The chain is built from TRBV6-5 and TRBJ2-5; a weak D match, TRBD1 (5 bases). With 2 bases removed from V and 3 bases from J, the gap between germline ends came to 16 bases. CDR1 and CDR2 from the germline V gene are MNHEY and SVGAGI. The CDR3 spans 16 residues. The chain's CDR3 is CASSYLLGPPEETQYF. The DNA of the CDR3 is TGTGCCAGCAGTTACCTGCTGGGGCCGCCAGAAGAGACCCAGTACTTC.

The J gene is TRBJ2-5, the V gene TRBV7-2; no reliable D call. Germline values: CDR1 SGHTA, CDR2 FQGNSA. V lost 7 bases, J lost 5 bases, and 14 bases lay in between. The CDR3 loop spans 13 amino acids. This chain's CDR3 is CASTPRSQETQYF. The CDR3 DNA reads as TGTGCCAGCACCCCCCGGAGCCAGGAGACCCAGTACTTC.

This chain uses TRBV5-4 with TRBJ2-1, with TRBD2 matching over 13 bases. This CDR3 is 18 amino acids long. Germline V gives CDR1 SGHNT, CDR2 YYREEE (reference sequence). V was clipped by 1 base and J by 6 bases; unmatched bases: 10. The CDR3 here is CASSLQTSGGAVVNEQFF. The CDR3 region has the DNA TGTGCCAGCAGCTTGCAAACTAGCGGGGGGGCAGTGGTCAATGAGCAGTTCTTC.

The chain carries TRBV7-9 and TRBJ1-6; 8 nucleotides match TRBD1. After removal of 4 bases from V and 7 bases from J, the junction contained 3 bases not matched to a gene. Germline-derived CDR1 and CDR2 are SEHNR and FQNEAQ (reference sequence). The CDR3 runs to 14 residues. Here the CDR3 reads CASSSQGANSPLHF. The CDR3 coding sequence is TGTGCCAGCAGCTCCCAGGGGGCGAATTCACCCCTCCACTTT.

The V and J genes are TRBV5-1 and TRBJ1-4, with 7 positions matching TRBD1. The CDR3 contains 15 residues. J lost 0 bases, V lost 3 bases, and 2 bases had no gene match. The germline CDR1 and CDR2 sequences are SGHRS and YFSETQ. CDR3 DNA: TGCGCCAGCAGCTCGGGACAGCCAACTAATGAAAAACTGTTTTTT. It yields the protein CASSSGQPTNEKLFF.

This chain connects TRBV6-1 to TRBJ1-2; TRBD1 matches 7 bases. With V trimmed by 6 bases and J by 8 bases, 9 bases remained unmatched. This CDR3 spans 13 amino acids. Germline CDR1 reads MNHNS; CDR2 reads SASEGT. The CDR3 region has the DNA TGTGCCAGCAGGGACAGGAAGATGGTAGGCTACACCTTC. It translates to CASRDRKMVGYTF.

This clone was found once. The genes are TRBV5-6 and TRBJ1-3; TRBD1 might be the D (6 bases). V was clipped by 6 bases and J by 3 bases, with 13 bases between them. The germline gives CDR1 SGHDT, CDR2 YYEEEE. CDR3 size: 14 residues. The CDR3 DNA follows: TGTGCCAGCACCAACCCGACAGGTGGAAACACCATATATTTT. Its protein product is CASTNPTGGNTIYF.

V usage is TRBV6-5 and J usage is TRBJ2-7, with TRBD1 matching over 7 bases. Germline assignment: CDR1 MNHEY and CDR2 SVGAGI. V lost 2 bases, J lost 1 base, and 2 bases stayed unmatched. This CDR3 is built from 14 residues. The chain's CDR3 is CASSYPGQSYEQYF. CDR3 sequence (DNA): TGTGCCAGCAGTTACCCGGGACAGTCCTACGAGCAGTACTTC.

The gene calls are TRBV9 and TRBJ2-5, with 7 nucleotides matching TRBD2. V gave up 3 bases and J gave up 1 base; unmatched junction bases: 3. The CDR3 loop spans 14 amino acids. Germline CDR1 and CDR2: SGDLS and YYNGEE. The CDR3 DNA is TGTGCCAGCAGCGAAGGCGGGGGCCAAGAGACCCAGTACTTC. Protein sequence: CASSEGGGQETQYF. The complete variable domain, with remaining parts taken from reference TRBV9 and TRBJ2-5, reads DSGVTQTPKHLITATGQRVTLRCSPRSGDLSVYWYQQSLDQGLQFLIQYYNGEERAKGNILERFSAQQFPDLHSELNLSSLELGDSALYFCASSEGGGQETQYFGPGTRLLVL.

The chain combines TRBV6-5 with TRBJ1-6; 7 bases align to TRBD1. J gave up 7 bases and V 6 bases, and 6 bases lay outside the gene matches. The CDR3 extends over 14 amino acids. CDR1 and CDR2 (germline): MNHEY, SVGAGI. The CDR3 DNA follows: TGTGCCAGCAGAACCGGGACAGTGAATTCACCCCTCCACTTT. This encodes CASRTGTVNSPLHF.

The V gene is TRBV6-1, the J gene TRBJ2-7, with 9 bases identical to TRBD1. The CDR3 runs to 13 residues. Germline V gene data show CDR1 as MNHNS and CDR2 as SASEGT. Trimming cost V 4 bases and J 4 bases; bases outside gene matches: 2. The CDR3 spells CASSAGTGYEQYF. The CDR3 DNA reads TGTGCCAGCAGTGCCGGGACAGGGTACGAGCAGTACTTC.

The J gene is TRBJ2-1, the V gene TRBV30; D remains ambiguous. The CDR3 loop spans 14 amino acids. The V gene lost 2 bases and the J gene lost 6 bases, with 14 bases spanning the gap. Germline V gene lookup returns CDR1 GTSNPN and CDR2 SVGIG (reference sequence). DNA of the CDR3: TGTGCCTGGAGTCTCCTAGAGGAAGGCAATGAGCAGTTCTTC. It specifies CAWSLLEEGNEQFF.

The CDR3 DNA is TGTGCCAGCAGGGCGGGACAGAGCAATGAAAAACTGTTTTTT. Translating gives CASRAGQSNEKLFF. This rearrangement joins TRBV2 to TRBJ1-4; 7 nucleotides agree with TRBD1. The germline V gene has CDR1 SNHLY and CDR2 FYNNEI. The CDR3 consists of 14 residues. With 6 bases clipped from V and 5 bases from J, the junction kept 6 bases outside the gene matches.

V and J are TRBV21-1 and TRBJ2-7; the D call TRBD1 from the table was never checked on the DNA. TRBV21-1 is flagged as a pseudogene. The CDR3 sequence is 11 residues long. The CDR3: CAPRISYEQYF. CDR3 DNA sequence: TGTGCCCCCAGGATCTCCTACGAGCAGTACTTC.

The chain has TRBV5-8 and TRBJ2-3; 7 nucleotides match TRBD2. The V and J ends lost 4 bases and 6 bases, in that order; junction bases with no gene match: 2. Per germline, CDR1 SGHTS and CDR2 YDEGEE. This CDR3 region has 12 residues. DNA for the CDR3: TGTGCCAGCAGCCTCGGGGGGGATACGCAGTATTTT. Amino acid sequence: CASSLGGDTQYF.

The chain uses TRBV5-6 and TRBJ2-7; D may be TRBD1 (6 bases). The CDR3 totals 15 residues. In germline, CDR1 is SGHDT, CDR2 YYEEEE. Trimming took off 2 bases at V and 3 bases at J, with 15 bases between the two ends. The CDR3 DNA follows: TGTGCCAGCAGCTTTCCCTATGAGGGGGACTACGAGCAGTACTTC. Encoded protein: CASSFPYEGDYEQYF. The full variable domain, rest sourced from reference TRBV5-6 and TRBJ2-7, is DAGVTQSPTHLIKTRGQQVTLRCSPKSGHDTVSWYQQALGQGPQFIFQYYEEEERQRGNFPDRFSGHQFPNYSSELNVNALLLGDSALYLCASSFPYEGDYEQYFGPGTRLTVT.

V and J are TRBV7-3 and TRBJ2-3; 9 nucleotides align to TRBD2. Per the germline V gene, CDR1 is SGHTA and CDR2 is FQGTGA. J was trimmed by 5 bases and V by 4 bases; bases with no gene match: 16. This CDR3 is 18 amino acids long. CDR3 in DNA: TGTGCCAGCAGCTCCCCTGGGCGCGGCGGGGGGGCGGGAGATACGCAGTATTTT. Its protein is CASSSPGRGGGAGDTQYF. The whole variable domain, filled in from reference TRBV7-3 and TRBJ2-3, reads GAGVSQTPSNKVTEKGKYVELRCDPISGHTALYWYRQSLGQGPEFLIYFQGTGAADDSGLPNDRFFAVRPEGSVSTLKIQRTERGDSAVYLCASSSPGRGGGAGDTQYFGPGTRLTVL.

This chain joins TRBV9 and TRBJ2-2, with D possibly matching TRBD1 (6 bases). Trimming removed 6 bases at V and 4 bases at J, with 10 bases between. The CDR3 sequence is 13 residues long. Germline assignment: CDR1 SGDLS and CDR2 YYNGEE. The CDR3 sequence is CASTRGSTGELFF. The CDR3 DNA sequence: TGTGCCAGCACCAGGGGAAGCACCGGGGAGCTGTTTTTT.

J is TRBJ1-2 and V is TRBV4-1; D remains ambiguous. Germline-derived CDR1 and CDR2 are MGHRA and YSYEKL. This CDR3 is 16 amino acids long. Trimming cost V 1 base and J 4 bases, with 16 bases left between them. Written as DNA, the CDR3 is TGCGCCAGCAGCCAAGTGGGAGGACCGTTGCGCTATGGCTACACCTTC. It yields the protein CASSQVGGPLRYGYTF.